This is a list of T cell receptor beta chains from one sample in a study of T-cell memory formation after mild COVID-19. One entry per CDR3 protein, called by TCRdb with MiXCR from the 5' RACE reads. The sample contains fewer than 450,000 distinct CDR3 sequences, 20% to 25% of which appear only once. The material sequenced was PBMCs or a T cell subset sorted from them (not recorded which). These receptors all come from an adult woman who had mild COVID-19 (a few samples of this study predate the infection). Cell type and time point are not known. Each CDR3 is given with its conserved first and last residue. The D gene is left open where the match is weak. Clone size is given for some rows only: seen once, a few or many times, or a class if the clone is expanded.

j_call	d_call	clone_size	v_call	cdr3_length	cdr3_nt	cdr3_aa
TRBJ2-2	NA	NA	TRBV12-3/TRBV12-4	15	TGTGCCAGCAGTTTTGGGGCAGGGTCGGCCGGGGAGCTGTTTTTT	CASSFGAGSAGELFF
TRBJ1-5	NA	many	TRBV6-6	13	TGTGCCAGCGACCCAACAGGGCATCAGCCCCAGCATTTT	CASDPTGHQPQHF
TRBJ2-1	TRBD2	NA	TRBV4-3	17	TGCGCCAGCAGCCAAGTCCGGACTAGCGGGAGTGCCGATGAGCAGTTCTTC	CASSQVRTSGSADEQFF
TRBJ2-7	TRBD2	many	TRBV7-9	17	TGTGCCAGCAGCTTGAATAGCGGGAGGGCCGCTACCTACGAGCAGTACTTC	CASSLNSGRAATYEQYF
TRBJ1-1	NA	NA	TRBV4-1	16	TGCGCCAGCAGCCAATTAGGGGCAGGGATGAACACTGAAGCTTTATTT	CASSQLGAGMNTEALF
TRBJ2-7	NA	once	TRBV4-1	13	TGCGCCAGCAGCCAAGTCCTACAGGTCGAGCAGTACTTC	CASSQVLQVEQYF
TRBJ2-1	TRBD2	few	TRBV3-1	15	TGTGCCAGCAGCAAACTCGGACTAGCGGGAGGCCTGCAGTTCTTC	CASSKLGLAGGLQFF
TRBJ2-7	TRBD2	few	TRBV12-3/TRBV12-4	15	TGTGCCAGCACCCCGACGGGGGGGAGCTCCTACGAGCAGTACTTC	CASTPTGGSSYEQYF
TRBJ1-2	NA	few	TRBV5-1	13	TGCGCCAGCAGTTTTAACAGGGATGGAGGCTACACCTTC	CASSFNRDGGYTF
TRBJ1-2	NA	NA	TRBV15	15	TGTGCCACCAGCAGAGAAGTTACAGGTCTCTATGGCTACACCTTC	CATSREVTGLYGYTF
TRBJ1-1	TRBD1	few	TRBV5-1	14	TGCGCCAGCAGCACAGGGGGATCTCACACTGAAGCTTTCTTT	CASSTGGSHTEAFF
TRBJ2-7	TRBD1	few	TRBV12-3/TRBV12-4	15	TGTGCCAGCAGTTCTCCCACAGGGGTAAATCACGAGCAGTACTTC	CASSSPTGVNHEQYF
TRBJ1-1	NA	many	TRBV27	14	TGTGCCAGCAGTTTCCGATGGGGGAACACTGAAGCTTTCTTT	CASSFRWGNTEAFF
TRBJ2-2	NA	few	TRBV5-1	15	TGCGCCAGCAGCTTGTTGGGGAGTAACACCGGGGAGCTGTTTTTT	CASSLLGSNTGELFF
TRBJ1-1	NA	NA	TRBV3-1	14	TGTGCCAGCAGCCAATTTTCAGTGAACACTGAAGCTTTCTTT	CASSQFSVNTEAFF
TRBJ2-2	NA	NA	TRBV24-1	13	TGTGCCACCAGTTCGACAGTGACCGGGGAGCTGTTTTTT	CATSSTVTGELFF
TRBJ2-4	NA	once	TRBV19	17	TGTGCCAGCAACCCTGGGGGTCGGGGCGGGGCCAAAAACATTCAGTACTTC	CASNPGGRGGAKNIQYF
TRBJ2-3	NA	NA	TRBV4-1	15	TGCGCCAGCAGCCCGATTGTCCCTAGCACAGATACGCAGTATTTT	CASSPIVPSTDTQYF
TRBJ2-3	NA	NA	TRBV5-1	17	TGCGCCAGCAGCTTGGCCAAAGTTGAGTCCTCCACAGATACGCAGTATTTT	CASSLAKVESSTDTQYF
TRBJ2-2	NA	NA	TRBV4-1	15	TGCGCCAGCAGCCAAGTTCCGGGGGCCAGCGGGGAGCTGTTTTTT	CASSQVPGASGELFF
TRBJ2-1	NA	NA	TRBV9	14	TGTGCCAGCAGCGTAGGGGTAACTGTTAGTGAGCAGTTCTTC	CASSVGVTVSEQFF
TRBJ1-2	NA	NA	TRBV27	14	TGTGCCAGCAGTCCCCGGGGGGGGGTGGAGGGCTACACCTTC	CASSPRGGVEGYTF
TRBJ2-3	TRBD2	many	TRBV7-2	20	TGTGCCAGCAGCTCCAAAATCCAACGGACTAGCGGGGGGTCCACAGATACGCAGTATTTT	CASSSKIQRTSGGSTDTQYF
TRBJ1-5	NA	few	TRBV5-6	12	TGTGCCAGCAGCTTTGAGAATCAGCCCCAGCATTTT	CASSFENQPQHF
TRBJ2-1	TRBD2	few	TRBV6-1	15	TGTGCCAGCAGTGAAGCCCCGGGGGGTCACAATGAGCAGTTCTTC	CASSEAPGGHNEQFF
TRBJ2-1	TRBD2	few	TRBV7-6	20	TGTGCCAGCAGCTCGACTATGCCCGGGGTAGCGGGAGTGGGGAATAATGAGCAGTTCTTC	CASSSTMPGVAGVGNNEQFF
TRBJ2-1	TRBD2	few	TRBV7-2	18	TGTGCCAGCAGCTTACAAAGTTCTGGCGGGGGATCCTACAATGAGCAGTTCTTC	CASSLQSSGGGSYNEQFF
TRBJ2-3	NA	NA	TRBV5-5	17	TGTGCCAGCAGCCCCCGAGACGGGGCCTGGGGCACAGATACGCAGTATTTT	CASSPRDGAWGTDTQYF
TRBJ2-2	TRBD2	few	TRBV20-1	15	TGCAGTGCCTTTGGGCGGGAGGACAACACCGGGGAGCTGTTTTTT	CSAFGREDNTGELFF
TRBJ1-5	NA	NA	TRBV6-5	14	TGTGCCAGCGGCGACAGGTGGAGCAATCAGCCCCAGCATTTT	CASGDRWSNQPQHF
TRBJ1-2	NA	NA	TRBV7-6	13	TGTGCCAGCAGCTTAATCCGCGGGGATGGCTACACCTTC	CASSLIRGDGYTF
TRBJ2-1	TRBD1	NA	TRBV20-1	13	TGCAGTGTCCACCCGACAGGGTATAATGAGCAGTTCTTC	CSVHPTGYNEQFF
TRBJ1-2	NA	NA	TRBV7-3	13	TGTGCCAGCAGCTTAACCCCCGGTAGTGGCTACACCTTC	CASSLTPGSGYTF
TRBJ2-3	NA	many	TRBV3-1	14	TGTGCCAGCAGCCAAGCTCTATCCGGAGATACGCAGTATTTT	CASSQALSGDTQYF
TRBJ2-5	NA	few	TRBV7-8	14	TGTGCCAGCAGCTCCACCCGGGCAGGAAAGACCCAGTACTTC	CASSSTRAGKTQYF
TRBJ2-1	TRBD2	NA	TRBV12-3/TRBV12-4	21	TGTGCCAGCAGTTCCAACGAACAGTGGACTAGCGGGAGGGCCCCCCCAAATGAGCAGTTCTTC	CASSSNEQWTSGRAPPNEQFF
TRBJ2-2	NA	few	TRBV4-3	18	TGCGCCAGCAGCCAAGATCTTCCACACGTAGATTTGGCCGGGGAGCTGTTTTTT	CASSQDLPHVDLAGELFF
TRBJ1-2	NA	many	TRBV12-3/TRBV12-4	13	TGTGCCAGCAGCGCCGATCCTAACTATGGCTACACCTTC	CASSADPNYGYTF
TRBJ2-1	TRBD2	few	TRBV10-3	20	TGTGCCATCAGTGAGTCGGTCTTTTCACTAGCGGAACTTACCTACAATGAGCAGTTCTTC	CAISESVFSLAELTYNEQFF
TRBJ2-7	NA	few	TRBV5-1	15	TGCGCCAGCAGGTCGTTGGAGAACTGGGCGTACGAGCAGTACTTC	CASRSLENWAYEQYF
TRBJ2-1	NA	NA	TRBV6-2/TRBV6-3	15	TGTGCCAGCAGTGGGACCACTGGCTCCTACAATGAGCAGTTCTTC	CASSGTTGSYNEQFF